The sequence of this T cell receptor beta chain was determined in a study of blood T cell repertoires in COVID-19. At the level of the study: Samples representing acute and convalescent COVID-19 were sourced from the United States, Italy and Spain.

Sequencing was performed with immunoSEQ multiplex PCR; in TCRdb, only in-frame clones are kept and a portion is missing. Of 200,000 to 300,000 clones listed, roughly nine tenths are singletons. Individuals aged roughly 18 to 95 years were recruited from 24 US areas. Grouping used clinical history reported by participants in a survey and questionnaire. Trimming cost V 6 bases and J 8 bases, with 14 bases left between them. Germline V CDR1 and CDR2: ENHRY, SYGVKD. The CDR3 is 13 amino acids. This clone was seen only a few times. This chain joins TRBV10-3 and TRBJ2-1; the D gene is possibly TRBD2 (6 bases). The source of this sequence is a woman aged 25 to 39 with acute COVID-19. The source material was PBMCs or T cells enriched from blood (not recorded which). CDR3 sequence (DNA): TGTGCCATCAGCTCGGGAGCGCTCGATGAGCAGTTCTTC. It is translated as CAISSGALDEQFF.